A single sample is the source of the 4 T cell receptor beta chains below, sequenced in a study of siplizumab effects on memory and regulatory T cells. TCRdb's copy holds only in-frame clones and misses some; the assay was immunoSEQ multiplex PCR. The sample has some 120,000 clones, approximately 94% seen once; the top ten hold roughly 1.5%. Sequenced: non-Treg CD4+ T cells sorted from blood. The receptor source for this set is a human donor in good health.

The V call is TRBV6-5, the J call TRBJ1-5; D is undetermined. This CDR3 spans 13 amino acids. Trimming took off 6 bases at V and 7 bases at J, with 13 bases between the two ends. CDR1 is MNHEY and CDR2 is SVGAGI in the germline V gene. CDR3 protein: CASSLTDWQPQHF. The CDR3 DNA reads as TGTGCCAGCAGCCTAACGGATTGGCAGCCCCAGCATTTT.

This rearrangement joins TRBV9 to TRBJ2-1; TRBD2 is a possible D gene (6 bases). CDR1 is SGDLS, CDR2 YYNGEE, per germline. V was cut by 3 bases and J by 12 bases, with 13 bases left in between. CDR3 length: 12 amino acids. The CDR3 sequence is CASSDNQGGQFF. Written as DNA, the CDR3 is TGTGCCAGCAGCGACAACCAGGGAGGGCAGTTCTTC.

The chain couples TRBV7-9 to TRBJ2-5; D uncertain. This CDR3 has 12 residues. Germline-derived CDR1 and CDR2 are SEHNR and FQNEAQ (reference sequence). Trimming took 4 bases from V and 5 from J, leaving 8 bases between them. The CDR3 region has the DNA TGTGCCAGCAGCTCTAGATCCGAGACCCAGTACTTC. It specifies CASSSRSETQYF. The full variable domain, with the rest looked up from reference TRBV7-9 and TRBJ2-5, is DTGVSQNPRHKITKRGQNVTFRCDPISEHNRLYWYRQTLGQGPEFLTYFQNEAQLEKSRLLSDRFSAERPKGSFSTLEIQRTEQGDSAMYLCASSSRSETQYFGPGTRLLVL.

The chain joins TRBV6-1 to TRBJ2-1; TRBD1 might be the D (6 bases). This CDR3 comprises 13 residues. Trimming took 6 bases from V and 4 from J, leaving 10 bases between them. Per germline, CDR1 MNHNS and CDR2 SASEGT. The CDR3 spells CASRPQGYNEQFF. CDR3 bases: TGTGCCAGCAGGCCTCAGGGGTACAATGAGCAGTTCTTC.